Detailed here is one TCR beta chain. The antigen is unknown. Profiling relied on immunoSEQ multiplex PCR, and the TCRdb table lists in-frame clones only, not all of them. The sample has roughly 30,000 clones; under 90% are singletons. Germline CDR1 SGHAT, CDR2 FQNNGV. Trimming took 4 bases from V and 8 from J; bases not matched to a gene: 5. The CDR3 is made up of 14 amino acids. The sample originates from a study of regulatory dendritic cells for organ transplantation. Findings of the study overall: The authors noted considerable between-person heterogeneity in alloreactive memory CD8+ cells.

The TCR sequence derives from a human donor in good health. The sequenced material came from naive CD8+ T cells from blood. Indicated subset: CD45RA+ naive T cells. This chain connects TRBV11-2 to TRBJ2-1; 10 bases agree with TRBD2. DNA for the CDR3: TGTGCCAGCAGCTCCGAGACTAGCGGGCATGAGCAGTTCTTC. It encodes CASSSETSGHEQFF.